The 26 T cell receptor beta chains below come from one sample, sequenced in a study of beta chain features in type 1 diabetes. Their antigen targets remain unknown. The study, taken as a whole, reports: TCRB CDR3s from Type 1 diabetes patients were moderately but significantly shorter in all four CD4+ subsets.

The study reverse transcribed the entire isolated RNA, so it sequenced expressed TCRB transcripts. Sequencing used immunoSEQ multiplex PCR; TCRdb keeps in-frame clones, though not all of them. Of fewer than 200,000 clones detected, around 10% appear once; the ten largest clones hold roughly 0.45%. The sequenced sample was central memory CD4+ T cells from blood. The source of these receptors is a man aged 25-45 years with type 1 diabetes.

V and J are TRBV7-9 and TRBJ2-7; 8 bases map to TRBD2. This CDR3 is 15 amino acids long. Germline values: CDR1 SEHNR, CDR2 FQNEAQ (reference sequence). V lost 2 bases, J lost 2 bases, and 5 bases stayed unmatched. CDR3 nucleotides: TGTGCCAGCAGCTTACGGGGGGGCCTGGCCTACGAGCAGTACTTC. It is translated as CASSLRGGLAYEQYF.

This chain links TRBV28 with TRBJ2-7; 9 bases fit TRBD1. Germline assignment: CDR1 MDHEN and CDR2 SYDVKM. V lost 6 bases and J lost 0; bases outside the gene matches: 21. The CDR3 is 20 amino acids. CDR3 protein: CASSPLPGTGSRTTSYEQYF. In DNA form, the CDR3 reads TGTGCCAGCAGCCCCCTTCCCGGGACAGGGTCAAGGACTACCTCCTACGAGCAGTACTTC.

The V and J genes are TRBV4-2 and TRBJ2-2; D ambiguous. CDR1 is LGHNA, CDR2 YNFKEQ, per germline. V dropped 6 bases and J dropped 5 bases, with 13 bases sitting between them. The CDR3 loop spans 14 amino acids. Here the CDR3 reads CASSERSETGELFF. Here the CDR3 DNA reads TGTGCCAGCAGTGAAAGGTCGGAGACCGGGGAGCTGTTTTTT.

The rearrangement links TRBV5-4 to TRBJ1-3; 9 bases map to TRBD1. The CDR3 has 18 amino acids. V shed 3 bases and J 2 bases; nucleotides not matched to a gene: 12. Germline V lookup: CDR1 SGHNT, CDR2 YYREEE (reference sequence). The chain's CDR3 is CASSSGQGLRTAGNTIYF. In DNA form, the CDR3 reads TGTGCCAGCAGCTCGGGACAGGGCTTACGTACGGCTGGAAACACCATATATTTT. The entire variable domain, with the rest obtained from reference TRBV5-4 and TRBJ1-3, is as follows: ETGVTQSPTHLIKTRGQQVTLRCSSQSGHNTVSWYQQALGQGPQFIFQYYREEENGRGNFPPRFSGLQFPNYSSELNVNALELDDSALYLCASSSGQGLRTAGNTIYFGEGSWLTVV.

The chain employs TRBV2 and TRBJ2-1; TRBD1 aligns across 10 bases. In germline, CDR1 is SNHLY, CDR2 FYNNEI. With V trimmed by 9 bases and J by 7 bases, 3 bases remained unmatched. The CDR3 has 12 residues. CDR3 amino acids: CASGTGVNEQFF. In DNA, the CDR3 is TGTGCCAGTGGGACAGGGGTGAATGAGCAGTTCTTC.

This clone was detected a few times. The chain combines TRBV4-1 with TRBJ2-1, with a weak D call TRBD2 (5 bases). The CDR3 is made up of 14 amino acids. The V end was cut by 2 bases, the J end by 5 bases, with 10 bases between. Germline lookup yields CDR1 MGHRA and CDR2 YSYEKL. The CDR3 here is CASSQLGLNNEQFF. The CDR3 DNA reads as TGCGCCAGCAGCCAACTCGGACTCAACAATGAGCAGTTCTTC.

Only a few counts were recorded for this clone. The rearrangement joins TRBV4-2 to TRBJ2-5; 9 bases align to TRBD2. Germline V gives CDR1 LGHNA, CDR2 YNFKEQ. The length of the CDR3 is 15 residues. With V trimmed by 1 base and J by 2 bases, 2 bases remained unmatched. The CDR3 loop reads CASSQVSGRQETQYF. Written as DNA, the CDR3 is TGTGCCAGCAGCCAAGTAAGCGGGAGGCAAGAGACCCAGTACTTC.

In its sample, this clone was seen many times. The chain carries TRBV2 and TRBJ1-5, with TRBD1 identical over 7 bases. V lost 8 bases to trimming and J lost 2 bases; unmatched junction nucleotides: 3. Germline V gives CDR1 SNHLY, CDR2 FYNNEI. The CDR3 totals 13 residues. The CDR3 here is CASDGQGNQPQHF. CDR3 DNA sequence: TGTGCCAGCGACGGACAGGGCAATCAGCCCCAGCATTTT.

This clone was found a few times. This chain links TRBV2 with TRBJ2-1, with 11 bases lining up with TRBD2. This CDR3 is 12 amino acids long. Germline-derived CDR1 and CDR2 are SNHLY and FYNNEI. V gave up 10 bases and J gave up 10 bases; unmatched junction bases: 6. The CDR3 is CATDLAGGEQFF. For the CDR3, the DNA is TGTGCCACCGATCTAGCGGGAGGAGAGCAGTTCTTC.

The V gene is TRBV9, the J gene TRBJ2-7; 7 bases are shared with TRBD2. The CDR3 is made up of 15 amino acids. Per germline, CDR1 SGDLS and CDR2 YYNGEE. V lost 0 bases, J lost 1 base, and 4 bases stayed unmatched. The CDR3 bases are TGTGCCAGCAGCGTAGGCGGGAGCTGGTCCTACGAGCAGTACTTC. This codes for CASSVGGSWSYEQYF.

A few counts support this clone. The chain carries TRBV7-3 and TRBJ2-5; unclear D gene. V was shortened by 7 bases and J by 2 bases, with 14 bases between the two germline ends. The CDR3 runs 14 residues. Germline assignment: CDR1 SGHTA and CDR2 FQGTGA. The CDR3 DNA reads TGTGCCAGCAACCAAAACGGCGGACAAGAGACCCAGTACTTC. It codes for CASNQNGGQETQYF.

The table lists this clone with a few counts. The V gene is TRBV15, the J gene TRBJ1-4; 7 bases match TRBD1. CDR1 is LNHNV and CDR2 is YYDKDF in the germline V gene (reference sequence). The J segment lost 5 bases and the V segment lost 4 bases, leaving 7 bases of the junction unmatched. The CDR3 has 15 residues. The CDR3 DNA is TGTGCCACCAGCAAAGGGGGCAGGGAGAATGAAAAACTGTTTTTT. Residues: CATSKGGRENEKLFF.

In this sample, this clone turned up a few times. CDR3 coding DNA: TGTGCCAGCAGCTTGCGGGCCAATGAGCAGTTCTTC. The encoded protein is CASSLRANEQFF. The J gene is TRBJ2-1, the V gene TRBV11-2; D perhaps matches TRBD2 (5 bases). From germline, CDR1 is SGHAT and CDR2 FQNNGV. This CDR3 spans 12 amino acids. The V end was cut by 3 bases, the J end by 6 bases, with 6 bases between.

The chain uses TRBV7-8 and TRBJ2-6; 7 bases line up with TRBD1. The V gene end was trimmed by 2 bases and the J gene end by 0 bases; junction bases not matched to a gene: 7. CDR3 size: 18 residues. Germline V gives CDR1 SGHVS, CDR2 FQNEAQ. CDR3 sequence reads: CASSLWNRGYSGANVLTF. CDR3 nucleotides: TGTGCCAGCAGCTTATGGAACAGGGGATACTCTGGGGCCAACGTCCTGACTTTC.

The rearrangement uses TRBV27 and TRBJ2-7, with 9 bases that match TRBD1. Germline trimming cut 10 bases from V and 5 bases from J; bases unmatched to any gene: 12. The CDR3 is 14 residues long. Germline V lookup: CDR1 MNHEY, CDR2 SMNVEV (reference sequence). CDR3 amino acids: CATARDRVINEQYF. The DNA for the CDR3 is TGTGCCACCGCCCGGGACAGGGTAATCAACGAGCAGTACTTC.

V usage is TRBV28 and J usage is TRBJ2-3; D perhaps matches TRBD2 (5 bases). CDR3 length equals 15 residues. Germline CDR1 MDHEN, CDR2 SYDVKM. Trimming removed 7 bases from V and 0 bases from J, with 14 bases in between. CDR3 in DNA: TGTGCCAGCAAGACCCGGGGTACTAGCACAGATACGCAGTATTTT. Translation gives CASKTRGTSTDTQYF.

This clone was counted only a few times. This rearrangement joins TRBV2 to TRBJ2-5, with TRBD1 identical over 8 bases. V lost 7 bases, J lost 4 bases, and 2 bases stayed unmatched. Germline V gives CDR1 SNHLY, CDR2 FYNNEI. The CDR3 runs to 12 residues. In DNA form, the CDR3 reads TGTGCCAGCAAGGACAGGGTAGAGACCCAGTACTTC. Protein: CASKDRVETQYF. Full variable domain (outside the CDR3, taken from reference TRBV2 and TRBJ2-5): EPEVTQTPSHQVTQMGQEVILRCVPISNHLYFYWYRQILGQKVEFLVSFYNNEISEKSEIFDDQFSVERPDGSNFTLKIRSTKLEDSAMYFCASKDRVETQYFGPGTRLLVL.

This clone appeared a few times. This rearrangement joins TRBV7-9 to TRBJ1-4, with no clear D. The V end lost 5 bases, the J end lost 0 bases, and 10 bases lay between the germline ends. CDR3 length equals 15 residues. Looked up from germline, CDR1 is SEHNR and CDR2 is FQNEAQ (reference sequence). The DNA of the CDR3 is TGTGCCAGCAGCCTGACGACTACAACTAATGAAAAACTGTTTTTT. Amino acids: CASSLTTTTNEKLFF. The variable domain in full, completed from reference TRBV7-9 and TRBJ1-4, reads DTGVSQNPRHKITKRGQNVTFRCDPISEHNRLYWYRQTLGQGPEFLTYFQNEAQLEKSRLLSDRFSAERPKGSFSTLEIQRTEQGDSAMYLCASSLTTTTNEKLFFGSGTQLSVL.

The chain uses TRBV18 and TRBJ2-1; 8 nucleotides match TRBD1. This CDR3 region has 13 residues. Per germline, CDR1 KGHSH and CDR2 LQKENI. The V and J ends lost 4 bases and 7 bases, in that order; junction bases with no gene match: 3. The CDR3 reads CASSLQGENEQFF. CDR3 coding DNA: TGTGCCAGCTCACTACAGGGGGAGAATGAGCAGTTCTTC.

The rearrangement uses TRBV2 and TRBJ1-2; 8 positions agree with TRBD1. Germline-derived CDR1 and CDR2 are SNHLY and FYNNEI. The CDR3 sequence is 15 residues long. The V and J ends lost 6 bases and 5 bases, in that order; junction bases with no gene match: 11. CDR3 sequence reads: CASRAMDRAGYGYTF. The CDR3 DNA sequence: TGTGCCAGCAGAGCTATGGACAGGGCTGGGTATGGCTACACCTTC.

J is TRBJ2-1 and V is TRBV5-1; 11 nucleotides line up with TRBD2. The trim removed 4 bases at V and 7 bases at J, leaving 10 bases unmatched. CDR1 and CDR2 (germline): SGHRS, YFSETQ. The CDR3 contains 16 residues. CDR3 amino acids: CASSPQGLAGGNEQFF. The CDR3 bases are TGCGCCAGCAGCCCCCAAGGGCTAGCGGGAGGAAATGAGCAGTTCTTC. Complete variable domain (other parts from reference TRBV5-1 and TRBJ2-1): KAGVTQTPRYLIKTRGQQVTLSCSPISGHRSVSWYQQTPGQGLQFLFEYFSETQRNKGNFPGRFSGRQFSNSRSEMNVSTLELGDSALYLCASSPQGLAGGNEQFFGPGTRLTVL.

A few counts support this clone. V gene TRBV30 combines with J gene TRBJ2-3; 10 positions agree with TRBD2. V shed 4 bases and J 2 bases; nucleotides not matched to a gene: 3. Germline V CDR1 and CDR2: GTSNPN, SVGIG (reference sequence). There are 14 residues in the CDR3. CDR3 coding DNA: TGTGCCTGGACGGGACTAGCGAACACAGATACGCAGTATTTT. Protein sequence: CAWTGLANTDTQYF.

This chain links TRBV30 with TRBJ1-1; possibly TRBD1 for D (5 bases). CDR1 is GTSNPN, CDR2 SVGIG, per germline (reference sequence). The CDR3 runs to 11 residues. V lost 8 bases to trimming and J lost 4 bases, with 11 bases between them. CDR3 bases: TGTGCCCGCAGGGTCGTCACTGAAGCTTTCTTT. This encodes CARRVVTEAFF.

The chain recombines TRBV7-8 with TRBJ2-2; D is ambiguous. V dropped 1 base and J dropped 7 bases, with 4 bases sitting between them. Looked up from germline, CDR1 is SGHVS and CDR2 is FQNEAQ. The length of the CDR3 is 12 residues. CDR3 coding DNA: TGTGCCAGCAGCTTAGATATCGGGGAGCTGTTTTTT. Residues: CASSLDIGELFF.

The chain uses TRBV6-6 and TRBJ2-7, with TRBD2 matching over 14 bases. The V gene end was trimmed by 6 bases and the J gene end by 4 bases; junction bases not matched to a gene: 5. The CDR3 length is 15 residues. From germline, CDR1 is MNHNY and CDR2 SVGAGI (reference sequence). As DNA, the CDR3 is TGTGCCAGCAGAAGGGGGACTAGCGGGGGATACGAGCAGTACTTC. As protein: CASRRGTSGGYEQYF.

The chain is built from TRBV28 and TRBJ2-3; D unresolved. From germline, CDR1 is MDHEN and CDR2 SYDVKM. With 3 bases removed from V and 3 bases from J, the gap between germline ends came to 7 bases. The CDR3 has 13 residues. The CDR3 bases are TGTGCCAGCAGTTTGCGGAGTACAGATACGCAGTATTTT. This sequence encodes CASSLRSTDTQYF.